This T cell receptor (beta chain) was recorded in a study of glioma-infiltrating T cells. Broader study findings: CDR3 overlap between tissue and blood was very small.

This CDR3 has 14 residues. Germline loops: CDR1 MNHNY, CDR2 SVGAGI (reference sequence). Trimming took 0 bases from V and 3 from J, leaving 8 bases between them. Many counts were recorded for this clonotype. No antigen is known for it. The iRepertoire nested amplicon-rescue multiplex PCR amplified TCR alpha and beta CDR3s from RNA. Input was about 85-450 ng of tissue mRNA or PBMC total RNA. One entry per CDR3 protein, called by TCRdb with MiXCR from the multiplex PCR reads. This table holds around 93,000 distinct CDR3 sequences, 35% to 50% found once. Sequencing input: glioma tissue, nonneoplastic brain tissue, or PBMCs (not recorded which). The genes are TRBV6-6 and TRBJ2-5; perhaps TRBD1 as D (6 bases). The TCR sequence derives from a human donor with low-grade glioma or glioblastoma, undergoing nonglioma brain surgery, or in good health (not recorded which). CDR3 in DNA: TGTGCCAGCAGTTACTCCCACAGGGAAGAGACCCAGTACTTC. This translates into CASSYSHREETQYF.